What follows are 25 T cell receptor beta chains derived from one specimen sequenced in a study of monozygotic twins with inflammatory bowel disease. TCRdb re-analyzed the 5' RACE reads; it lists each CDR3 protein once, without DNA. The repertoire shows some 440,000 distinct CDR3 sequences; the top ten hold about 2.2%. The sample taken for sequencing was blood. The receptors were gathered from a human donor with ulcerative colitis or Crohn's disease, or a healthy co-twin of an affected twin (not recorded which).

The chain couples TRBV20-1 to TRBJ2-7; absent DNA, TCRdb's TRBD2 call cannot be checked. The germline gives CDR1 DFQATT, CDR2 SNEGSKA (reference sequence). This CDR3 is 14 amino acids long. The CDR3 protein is CSARDAAGSYEQYF.

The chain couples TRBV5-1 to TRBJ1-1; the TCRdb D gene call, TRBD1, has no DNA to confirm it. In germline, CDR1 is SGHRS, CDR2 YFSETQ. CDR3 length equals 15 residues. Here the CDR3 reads CASSLAGRGITEAFF.

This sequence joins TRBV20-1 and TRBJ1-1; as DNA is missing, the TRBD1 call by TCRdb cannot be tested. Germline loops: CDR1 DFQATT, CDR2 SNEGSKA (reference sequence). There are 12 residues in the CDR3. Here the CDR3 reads CSARATGTEAFF.

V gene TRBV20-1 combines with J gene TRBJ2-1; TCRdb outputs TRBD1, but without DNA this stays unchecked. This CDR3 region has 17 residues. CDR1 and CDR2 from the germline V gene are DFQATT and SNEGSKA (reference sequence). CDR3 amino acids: CSAPDRGVVGAYNEQFF.

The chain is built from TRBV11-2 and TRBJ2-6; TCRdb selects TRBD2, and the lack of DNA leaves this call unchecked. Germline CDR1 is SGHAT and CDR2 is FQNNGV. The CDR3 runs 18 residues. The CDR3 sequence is CASSLKPAGSSGANVLTF.

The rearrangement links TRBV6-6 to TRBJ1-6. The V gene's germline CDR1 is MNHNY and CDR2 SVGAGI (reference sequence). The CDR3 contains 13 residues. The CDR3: CASSTSSSSPLHF.

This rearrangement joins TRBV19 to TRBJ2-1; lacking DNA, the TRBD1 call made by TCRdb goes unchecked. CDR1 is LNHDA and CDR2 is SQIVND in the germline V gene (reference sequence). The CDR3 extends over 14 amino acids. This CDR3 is CASIHQGQSNEQFF.

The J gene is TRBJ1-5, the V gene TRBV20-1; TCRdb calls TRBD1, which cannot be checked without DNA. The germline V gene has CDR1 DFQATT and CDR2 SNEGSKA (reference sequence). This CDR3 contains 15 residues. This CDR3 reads CSAVAGQGSNQPQHF.

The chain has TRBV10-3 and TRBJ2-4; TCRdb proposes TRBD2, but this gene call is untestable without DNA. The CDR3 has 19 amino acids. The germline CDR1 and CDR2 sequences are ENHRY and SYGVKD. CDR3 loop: CAISESGLAGGPPSYIQYF.

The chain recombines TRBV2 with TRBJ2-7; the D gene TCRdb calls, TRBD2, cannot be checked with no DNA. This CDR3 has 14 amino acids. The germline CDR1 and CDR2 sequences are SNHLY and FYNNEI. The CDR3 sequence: CASRRDFSSHEQYF.

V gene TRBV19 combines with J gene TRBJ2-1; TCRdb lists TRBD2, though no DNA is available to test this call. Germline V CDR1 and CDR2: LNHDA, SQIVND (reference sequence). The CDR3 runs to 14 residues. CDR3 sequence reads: CASSAWDSAGEQFF.

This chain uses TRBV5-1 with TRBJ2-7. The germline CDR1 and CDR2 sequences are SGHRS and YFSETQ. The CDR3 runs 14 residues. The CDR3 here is CASSVSGAAYEQYF.

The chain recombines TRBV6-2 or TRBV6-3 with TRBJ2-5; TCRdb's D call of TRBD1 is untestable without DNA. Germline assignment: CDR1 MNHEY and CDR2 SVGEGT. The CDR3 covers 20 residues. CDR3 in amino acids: CASSYSFTGGLDPAQETQYF.

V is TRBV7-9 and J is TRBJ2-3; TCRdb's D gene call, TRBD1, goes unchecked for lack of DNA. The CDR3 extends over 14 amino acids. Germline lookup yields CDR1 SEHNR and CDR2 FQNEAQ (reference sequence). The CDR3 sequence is CASSLSPLGDTQYF.

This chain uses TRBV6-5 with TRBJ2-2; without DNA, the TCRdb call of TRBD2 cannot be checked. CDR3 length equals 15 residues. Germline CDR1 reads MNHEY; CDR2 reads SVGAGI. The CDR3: CASSYGLRDTGELFF.

Here the CDR3 reads CASSFSGGSYQETQYF. This rearrangement joins TRBV7-2 to TRBJ2-5; the TRBD1 assignment by TCRdb is unverifiable without DNA. CDR3 length equals 16 residues. Per germline, CDR1 SGHTA and CDR2 FQGNSA.

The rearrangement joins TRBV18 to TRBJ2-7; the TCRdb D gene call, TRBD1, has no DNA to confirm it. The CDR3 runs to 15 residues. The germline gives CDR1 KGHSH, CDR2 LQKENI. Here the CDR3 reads CASSNLDGGGSEQYF. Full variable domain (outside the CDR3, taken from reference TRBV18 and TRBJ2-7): NAGVMQNPRHLVRRRGQEARLRCSPMKGHSHVYWYRQLPEEGLKFMVYLQKENIIDESGMPKERFSAEFPKEGPSILRIQQVVRGDSAAYFCASSNLDGGGSEQYFGPGTRLTVT.

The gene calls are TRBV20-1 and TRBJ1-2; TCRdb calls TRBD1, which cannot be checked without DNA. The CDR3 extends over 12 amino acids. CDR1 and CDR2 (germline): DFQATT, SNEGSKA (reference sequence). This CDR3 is CSAQQGALSYTF.

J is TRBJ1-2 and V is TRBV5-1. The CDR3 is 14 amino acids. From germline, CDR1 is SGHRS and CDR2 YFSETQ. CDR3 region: CASSSDRFIYGYTF.

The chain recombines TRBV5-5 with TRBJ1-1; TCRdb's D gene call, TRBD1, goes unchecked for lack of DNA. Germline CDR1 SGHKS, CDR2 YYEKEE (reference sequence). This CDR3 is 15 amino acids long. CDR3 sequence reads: CASSSSGVVDTEAFF.

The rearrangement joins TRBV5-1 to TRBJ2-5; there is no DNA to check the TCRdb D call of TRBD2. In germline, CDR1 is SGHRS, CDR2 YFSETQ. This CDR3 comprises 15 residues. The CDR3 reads CASSPAGGSEETQYF.

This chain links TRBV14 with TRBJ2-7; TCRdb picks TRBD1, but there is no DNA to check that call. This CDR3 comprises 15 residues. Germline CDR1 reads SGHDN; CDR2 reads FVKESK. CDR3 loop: CASSPGLVGAYEQYF.

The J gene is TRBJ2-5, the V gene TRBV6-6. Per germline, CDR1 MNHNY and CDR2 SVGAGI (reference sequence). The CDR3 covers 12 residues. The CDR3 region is CASTLGVETQYF.

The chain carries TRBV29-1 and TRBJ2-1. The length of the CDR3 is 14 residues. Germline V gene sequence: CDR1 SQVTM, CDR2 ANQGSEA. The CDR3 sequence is CSAYTGSSYNEQFF.

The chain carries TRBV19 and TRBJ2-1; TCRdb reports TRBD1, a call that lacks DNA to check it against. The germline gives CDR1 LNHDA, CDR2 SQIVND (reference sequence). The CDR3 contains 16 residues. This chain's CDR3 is CASSTQGDVSYNEQFF.